The subject of this entry is one T cell receptor (beta chain). Primers used in a second PCR of about 7 to 11 cycles were a sample-barcoded 5' primer and a J-beta primer mix. TCRdb reprocessed the 5' RACE reads with MiXCR, giving one entry per CDR3 protein. The sample carries 780,000 or so distinct CDR3 sequences, more than 50% recorded once. These data come from a study of blood T cells in healthy people across ages. Every participating donor contributed about 10 milliliters of peripheral blood through a draw. Trimming took off 0 bases at V and 4 bases at J, with 5 bases between the two ends. This CDR3 contains 13 residues. CDR1 and CDR2 (germline): LGHNA, YNFKEQ.

Sequencing used blood. The receptor's source is a man in his forties or fifties in good health. V gene TRBV4-2 combines with J gene TRBJ2-3; D is undetermined. The CDR3 region has the DNA TGTGCCAGCAGCCAAGATTACCCAGATACGCAGTATTTT. It codes for CASSQDYPDTQYF.